The next 22 T cell receptor beta chains were all read from a single sample in a study of cytomegalovirus exposure and HLA in healthy donors. Primers: 60 Vbeta forward and 13 Jbeta reverse. Data came from immunoSEQ multiplex PCR; TCRdb stores just in-frame clones and leaves some out. The data contain about 260,000 clones, roughly 86% of them singletons. The material sequenced was PBMCs. The receptors derive from a middle-aged woman in good health and CMV-seropositive.

The CDR3 DNA follows: TGTGCCAGCAGCTCACAGGCTTCCTACGAGCAGTACTTC. Amino acids: CASSSQASYEQYF. This sequence joins TRBV5-5 and TRBJ2-7; D might be TRBD1 (5 bases). Germline CDR1 SGHKS, CDR2 YYEKEE (reference sequence). V was trimmed by 3 bases and J by 1 base, leaving 8 bases between them. CDR3 length: 13 residues.

The chain carries TRBV5-1 and TRBJ1-4, with 10 bases matching TRBD1. Trimming at V came to 4 bases and at J to 8 bases, leaving 5 bases not matched to a gene. Germline CDR1 is SGHRS and CDR2 is YFSETQ. This CDR3 has 14 amino acids. CDR3: CASSPRDRGEKLFF. CDR3 bases: TGCGCCAGCAGCCCCCGGGACAGGGGCGAAAAACTGTTTTTT.

The V gene is TRBV6-5, the J gene TRBJ2-3; possible D gene TRBD2, 5 bases. Germline V gives CDR1 MNHEY, CDR2 SVGAGI. The CDR3 has 11 amino acids. V lost 8 bases to trimming and J lost 3 bases, with 6 bases between them. The CDR3 coding sequence is TGTGCCAGCGGAGGTACAGATACGCAGTATTTT. It specifies CASGGTDTQYF.

This clone occurred a few times. The chain has TRBV29-1 and TRBJ2-1; 12 bases agree with TRBD2. CDR1 SQVTM and CDR2 ANQGSEA come from the germline V gene. This CDR3 comprises 15 residues. The trim removed 7 bases at V and 7 bases at J, leaving 11 bases unmatched. The CDR3 DNA sequence: TGCAGCGCTAGAAAGGCTAGCGGGGGGGTAAATGAGCAGTTCTTC. This translates into CSARKASGGVNEQFF.

As regards this clone: At the DNA level, this CDR3 is encoded by other sequences in the same sample as well. The chain carries TRBV20-1 and TRBJ2-5; D uncertain. Trimming removed 5 bases from V and 2 bases from J, with 6 bases in between. This CDR3 contains 11 residues. Germline assignment: CDR1 DFQATT and CDR2 SNEGSKA (reference sequence). As DNA, the CDR3 is TGCAGTGCTGCGGATCAAGAGACCCAGTACTTC. This translates into CSAADQETQYF.

This chain links TRBV6-6 with TRBJ1-1; 10 bases are shared with TRBD1. The CDR3 runs 16 residues. V was pared by 6 bases and J by 4 bases, with 11 bases of the junction left unmatched. CDR1 MNHNY and CDR2 SVGAGI come from the germline V gene (reference sequence). CDR3 sequence: CASSSPSGTGVTEAFF. The DNA for the CDR3 is TGTGCCAGCAGCTCACCCTCCGGGACAGGGGTCACTGAAGCTTTCTTT.

J is TRBJ2-7 and V is TRBV10-3, with a weak D call TRBD2 (6 bases). The germline V gene encodes CDR1 ENHRY and CDR2 SYGVKD. This CDR3 spans 12 amino acids. The ends were cut back, 6 bases at V and 2 bases at J, with 8 bases in the middle. The CDR3 DNA is TGTGCCATCAGAGGAGGGACCTACGAGCAGTACTTC. Translated: CAIRGGTYEQYF.

This sequence joins TRBV7-9 and TRBJ2-7, with 10 bases lining up with TRBD2. This CDR3 contains 14 residues. Looked up from germline, CDR1 is SEHNR and CDR2 is FQNEAQ (reference sequence). V lost 4 bases to trimming and J lost 7 bases; unmatched junction nucleotides: 7. CDR3 DNA sequence: TGTGCCAGCAGCTGGCTAGCGGGAGAGGGGGAGCAGTACTTC. Protein sequence: CASSWLAGEGEQYF.

The genes are TRBV29-1 and TRBJ1-4; D perhaps matches TRBD1 (6 bases). Looked up from germline, CDR1 is SQVTM and CDR2 is ANQGSEA. Trimming left V 2 bases short and J 7 bases short, with 14 bases between. The CDR3 is 14 amino acids. CDR3 DNA: TGCAGCGTTGAATCGGGACAAGTTGGTGAAAAACTGTTTTTT. It is translated as CSVESGQVGEKLFF.

The chain carries TRBV2 and TRBJ2-5, with 9 bases lining up with TRBD1. The trim removed 6 bases at V and 2 bases at J, leaving 7 bases unmatched. The CDR3 length is 15 residues. CDR1 and CDR2 (germline): SNHLY, FYNNEI. CDR3 DNA sequence: TGTGCCAGCAGCCGGGACAGGGCAAAGCAAGAGACCCAGTACTTC. Protein product: CASSRDRAKQETQYF.

This clone was recorded only once. V gene TRBV28 combines with J gene TRBJ2-1; 11 bases agree with TRBD2. Germline CDR1 MDHEN, CDR2 SYDVKM. The V segment lost 3 bases and the J segment 4 bases; nucleotides outside the gene matches: 5. The CDR3 extends over 16 amino acids. CDR3 nucleotide sequence: TGTGCCAGCAGTTTTGATAGCGGGAGGGATTACAATGAGCAGTTCTTC. Translating gives CASSFDSGRDYNEQFF.

The chain recombines TRBV18 with TRBJ2-7, with no clear D. V lost 3 bases to trimming and J lost 2 bases, with 14 bases between them. The germline V gene encodes CDR1 KGHSH and CDR2 LQKENI. The CDR3 has 15 amino acids. CDR3 nucleotide sequence: TGTGCCAGCTCACCTCCCTCCAGCGCCGCCTACGAGCAGTACTTC. Translated, it gives CASSPPSSAAYEQYF.

This rearrangement joins TRBV5-1 to TRBJ2-3; 9 bases fit TRBD2. This CDR3 has 18 residues. CDR1 SGHRS and CDR2 YFSETQ come from the germline V gene. With 4 bases clipped from V and 5 bases from J, the junction kept 17 bases outside the gene matches. CDR3 sequence reads: CASSPATVSGSIGDTQYF. The CDR3 DNA reads TGCGCCAGCAGCCCGGCCACCGTTAGCGGGAGTATCGGAGATACGCAGTATTTT.

The J gene is TRBJ1-2, the V gene TRBV5-5, with no clear D. The CDR3 length is 14 residues. Trimming took 0 bases from V and 2 from J, leaving 8 bases between them. From germline, CDR1 is SGHKS and CDR2 YYEKEE (reference sequence). CDR3 DNA sequence: TGTGCCAGCAGCTTGGCCGGGTCCAACTATGGCTACACCTTC. The encoded protein is CASSLAGSNYGYTF.

This chain connects TRBV9 to TRBJ2-7; the D gene is possibly TRBD2 (7 bases). CDR1 is SGDLS, CDR2 YYNGEE, per germline. The germline V and J ends were trimmed by 4 bases and 7 bases, with 15 bases remaining between them. The CDR3 is 13 residues long. CDR3 nucleotides: TGTGCCAGCAGCCCCGCGGGGGCGCAGGAGCAGTACTTC. Protein: CASSPAGAQEQYF. The whole variable domain, filled in from reference TRBV9 and TRBJ2-7, reads DSGVTQTPKHLITATGQRVTLRCSPRSGDLSVYWYQQSLDQGLQFLIQYYNGEERAKGNILERFSAQQFPDLHSELNLSSLELGDSALYFCASSPAGAQEQYFGPGTRLTVT.

The gene calls are TRBV20-1 and TRBJ2-2; D gene unclear. The V gene's germline CDR1 is DFQATT and CDR2 SNEGSKA (reference sequence). The CDR3 runs to 11 residues. Trimming took off 6 bases at V and 3 bases at J, with 5 bases between the two ends. Here the CDR3 DNA reads TGCAGTGCCGTATACACCGGGGAGCTGTTTTTT. Translating gives CSAVYTGELFF.

This clone appeared a single time. This sequence joins TRBV27 and TRBJ2-2; D unclear. Germline V lookup: CDR1 MNHEY, CDR2 SMNVEV (reference sequence). V was trimmed by 5 bases and J by 8 bases, leaving 12 bases between them. This CDR3 region has 13 residues. CDR3 residues: CASSISQEGELFF. For the CDR3, the DNA is TGTGCCAGCAGTATCTCCCAGGAAGGGGAGCTGTTTTTT.

The V gene is TRBV10-3, the J gene TRBJ1-5; no reliable D call. V lost 2 bases and J 4 bases, leaving 9 bases between the germline ends. The germline V gene encodes CDR1 ENHRY and CDR2 SYGVKD. The CDR3 consists of 14 residues. The CDR3, as DNA: TGTGCCATCAGTGAGAACACCGGGAATCAGCCCCAGCATTTT. This codes for CAISENTGNQPQHF.

The chain employs TRBV6-1 and TRBJ2-1; D is uncertain. CDR1 MNHNS and CDR2 SASEGT come from the germline V gene. The V end was cut by 1 base, the J end by 6 bases, with 13 bases between. The CDR3 covers 15 residues. The DNA for the CDR3 is TGTGCCAGCAGTGAAGATTCAGGATTGGTCAATGAGCAGTTCTTC. It is translated as CASSEDSGLVNEQFF.

The chain employs TRBV9 and TRBJ2-1; TRBD2 agrees at 16 bases. The CDR3 extends over 17 amino acids. V was pared by 3 bases and J by 6 bases, with 6 bases of the junction left unmatched. Germline loops: CDR1 SGDLS, CDR2 YYNGEE. The CDR3 nucleotides are TGTGCCAGCAGCGCCTCCGGGACTAGCGGGAGGGGCAATGAGCAGTTCTTC. Translating it yields CASSASGTSGRGNEQFF.

The rearrangement uses TRBV5-1 and TRBJ1-4; maybe TRBD1 (5 bases). The CDR3 extends over 14 amino acids. Trimming removed 2 bases at V and 5 bases at J, with 10 bases between. Germline V gene lookup returns CDR1 SGHRS and CDR2 YFSETQ. The CDR3 DNA sequence: TGCGCCAGCAGCTTCACGGGACTGAATGAAAAACTGTTTTTT. As protein: CASSFTGLNEKLFF.

The rearrangement links TRBV28 to TRBJ2-7; TRBD2 might be the D (5 bases). CDR1 and CDR2 (germline): MDHEN, SYDVKM. CDR3 length: 15 amino acids. V gave up 4 bases and J gave up 6 bases, with 19 bases separating them. CDR3 coding DNA: TGTGCCAGCAGTTCCCCCGGGTCCCCGGCGGGCGAGCAGTACTTC. Encoded protein: CASSSPGSPAGEQYF.